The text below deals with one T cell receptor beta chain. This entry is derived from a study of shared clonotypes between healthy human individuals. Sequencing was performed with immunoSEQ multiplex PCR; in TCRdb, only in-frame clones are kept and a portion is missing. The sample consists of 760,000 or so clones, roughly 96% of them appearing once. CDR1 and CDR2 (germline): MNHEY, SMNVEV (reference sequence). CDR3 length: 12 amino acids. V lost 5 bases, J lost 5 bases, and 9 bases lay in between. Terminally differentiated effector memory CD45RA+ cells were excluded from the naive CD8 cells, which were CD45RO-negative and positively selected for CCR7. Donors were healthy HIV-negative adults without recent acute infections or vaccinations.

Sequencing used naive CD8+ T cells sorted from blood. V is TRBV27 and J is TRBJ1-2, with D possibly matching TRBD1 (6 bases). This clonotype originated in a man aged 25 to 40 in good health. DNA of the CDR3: TGTGCCAGCAGTCCCACAGGGTATGGCTACACCTTC. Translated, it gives CASSPTGYGYTF.